Following are 2 T cell receptor beta chains from one sample sequenced in a study of shared clonotypes between healthy human individuals. TCRdb's table, derived via immunoSEQ multiplex PCR, lists solely in-frame clones and lacks some. The profile covers over 850,000 clones, with 70% to 80% appearing a single time and around 0.47% taken by the ten largest. Input material: memory CD4+ T cells from PBMCs. Subset meaning: CD45RA-negative fraction. Every receptor here comes from a young man in good health. Some clones in this sample may be carry-over from other donors' samples.

The sample holds one count of this clone. V usage is TRBV10-3 and J usage is TRBJ2-7; 10 bases agree with TRBD2. The length of the CDR3 is 15 residues. V trimming: 10 bases; J trimming: 3 bases; junction bases outside the gene matches: 12. Germline CDR1 is ENHRY and CDR2 is SYGVKD. The CDR3 region is CATALTSGANYEQYF. The CDR3 DNA is TGTGCCACCGCCCTAACTAGCGGGGCAAACTACGAGCAGTACTTC.

V is TRBV19 and J is TRBJ1-1, with D hard to call. The germline gives CDR1 LNHDA, CDR2 SQIVND (reference sequence). This CDR3 comprises 15 residues. Between the trimmed V and J ends, which lost 4 bases and 4 bases, there was a span of 16 bases. This CDR3 is CASSTRIIAGTEAFF. CDR3 coding DNA: TGTGCCAGTAGTACCCGGATAATTGCGGGCACTGAAGCTTTCTTT.